The next 23 T cell receptor beta chains were all read from a single sample in a study of T cell changes during pregnancy in multiple sclerosis. Profiled with immunoSEQ multiplex PCR; TCRdb holds only in-frame clones, not every one. There are some 80,000 clones in the sample; approximately 95% occur only once, and over 0.12% lies in the top ten. The sample was CD4+ T cells from peripheral blood mononuclear cells, taken after pregnancy. All receptors derive from a female donor with multiple sclerosis, enrolled in a pregnancy study.

This chain uses TRBV28 with TRBJ1-2; D is unclear. The CDR3 consists of 13 residues. Germline lookup yields CDR1 MDHEN and CDR2 SYDVKM. The V and J ends lost 7 bases and 3 bases respectively, with 12 bases between them. The CDR3 here is CASISGWDYGYTF. The CDR3 nucleotides read TGTGCCAGCATCTCGGGGTGGGACTATGGCTACACCTTC.

The rearrangement uses TRBV9 and TRBJ2-5, with 7 positions matching TRBD1. V lost 0 bases, J lost 2 bases, and 4 bases stayed unmatched. This CDR3 contains 15 residues. The V gene's germline CDR1 is SGDLS and CDR2 YYNGEE. CDR3 nucleotides: TGTGCCAGCAGCGTAGAGCCAGGGGGTCAAGAGACCCAGTACTTC. As protein: CASSVEPGGQETQYF.

In this sample, this clone turned up a few times. The genes are TRBV6-5 and TRBJ1-1; TRBD1 agrees at 8 bases. The germline V gene encodes CDR1 MNHEY and CDR2 SVGAGI. This CDR3 is 15 amino acids long. V dropped 1 base and J dropped 5; count of bases not matched to a gene: 6. The DNA for the CDR3 is TGTGCCAGCAGTTACTTGGACAGGGACAGGACTGAAGCTTTCTTT. It encodes CASSYLDRDRTEAFF.

The chain recombines TRBV30 with TRBJ1-5; TRBD1 matches 7 bases. CDR3 size: 16 residues. Trimming at V came to 2 bases and at J to 7 bases, leaving 14 bases not matched to a gene. CDR1 is GTSNPN, CDR2 SVGIG, per germline (reference sequence). For the CDR3, the DNA is TGTGCCTGGAGTCCACCTACCGGGACAGTAGGCCAGCCCCAGCATTTT. This gives the protein CAWSPPTGTVGQPQHF. Together with reference TRBV30 and TRBJ1-5, the CDR3 gives the full variable domain: SQTIHQWPATLVQPVGSPLSLECTVEGTSNPNLYWYRQAAGRGLQLLFYSVGIGQISSEVPQNLSASRPQDRQFILSSKKLLLSDSGFYLCAWSPPTGTVGQPQHFGDGTRLSIL.

The rearrangement uses TRBV20-1 and TRBJ2-3, with D unclear. Germline values: CDR1 DFQATT, CDR2 SNEGSKA (reference sequence). This CDR3 contains 10 residues. Trimming removed 3 bases from V and 5 bases from J, with 3 bases in between. CDR3 in amino acids: CSASIDTQYF. In DNA, the CDR3 is TGCAGTGCTAGTATAGATACGCAGTATTTT.

V and J are TRBV7-2 and TRBJ2-7; D remains ambiguous. The CDR3 is 12 amino acids. V gave up 5 bases and J gave up 0 bases, with 5 bases separating them. Germline lookup yields CDR1 SGHTA and CDR2 FQGNSA. In DNA form, the CDR3 reads TGTGCCAGCAGCCCTTCCTCCTACGAGCAGTACTTC. Encoded protein: CASSPSSYEQYF.

This chain uses TRBV18 with TRBJ1-1, with TRBD1 identical over 9 bases. The CDR3 extends over 17 amino acids. Germline V gives CDR1 KGHSH, CDR2 LQKENI. Trimming cost V 3 bases and J 0 bases; bases outside gene matches: 8. This chain's CDR3 is CASSPRGQGPMNTEAFF. The CDR3 DNA is TGTGCCAGCTCACCCCGGGGACAGGGCCCTATGAACACTGAAGCTTTCTTT. The variable domain in full, completed from reference TRBV18 and TRBJ1-1, reads NAGVMQNPRHLVRRRGQEARLRCSPMKGHSHVYWYRQLPEEGLKFMVYLQKENIIDESGMPKERFSAEFPKEGPSILRIQQVVRGDSAAYFCASSPRGQGPMNTEAFFGQGTRLTVV.

This clone came up once. This chain joins TRBV7-9 and TRBJ2-1; 10 bases are shared with TRBD2. J lost 1 base, V lost 1 base, and 10 bases had no gene match. The length of the CDR3 is 19 residues. The V gene's germline CDR1 is SEHNR and CDR2 FQNEAQ (reference sequence). CDR3 sequence: CASSLGILAGRGSYNEQFF. For the CDR3, the DNA is TGTGCCAGCAGCTTAGGGATACTAGCGGGACGGGGTTCCTACAATGAGCAGTTCTTC.

The CDR3 reads CASSFSGGTSSYEQYF. The CDR3 coding sequence is TGTGCCAGCAGTTTCAGCGGGGGGACTAGCTCCTACGAGCAGTACTTC. The chain uses TRBV28 and TRBJ2-7; 9 bases match TRBD2. After removal of 3 bases from V and 0 bases from J, the junction contained 6 bases not matched to a gene. This CDR3 has 16 residues. CDR1 and CDR2 from the germline V gene are MDHEN and SYDVKM.

The rearrangement links TRBV7-9 to TRBJ2-7, with 7 bases identical to TRBD1. V lost 5 bases to trimming and J lost 4 bases; unmatched junction nucleotides: 11. CDR1 SEHNR and CDR2 FQNEAQ come from the germline V gene (reference sequence). The CDR3 is 15 residues long. The CDR3 is CASSPPGQAGYEQYF. The CDR3 nucleotides are TGTGCCAGCAGCCCTCCCGGACAGGCCGGATACGAGCAGTACTTC.

The chain is built from TRBV19 and TRBJ1-1; a possible D gene is TRBD1 (5 bases). The CDR3 runs to 13 residues. V lost 2 bases to trimming and J lost 6 bases, with 10 bases between them. Germline V gene sequence: CDR1 LNHDA, CDR2 SQIVND (reference sequence). Written as DNA, the CDR3 is TGTGCCAGTAGTATACGGGGGGTGGCTGAAGCTTTCTTT. Its translation: CASSIRGVAEAFF.

The CDR3 coding sequence is TGTGCCAGCAAGTCCCTAGCGGGAAGAACCTCCTACAATGAGCAGTTCTTC. Protein product: CASKSLAGRTSYNEQFF. This sequence joins TRBV27 and TRBJ2-1; 9 bases line up with TRBD2. CDR1 and CDR2 (germline): MNHEY, SMNVEV (reference sequence). V was clipped by 7 bases and J by 0 bases; unmatched bases: 10. The CDR3 consists of 17 residues.

This sequence joins TRBV20-1 and TRBJ2-7; D not resolved. V lost 5 bases, J lost 4 bases, and 9 bases lay in between. Germline CDR1 and CDR2: DFQATT and SNEGSKA (reference sequence). This CDR3 comprises 11 residues. CDR3 nucleotides: TGCAGTGCTCTGACACTGTACGAGCAGTACTTC. It encodes CSALTLYEQYF.

The V and J genes are TRBV28 and TRBJ1-1, with D unclear. Germline-derived CDR1 and CDR2 are MDHEN and SYDVKM. Between the trimmed V and J ends, which lost 5 bases and 0 bases, there was a span of 13 bases. The CDR3 totals 15 residues. The CDR3 spells CASSLLGEVNTEAFF. In DNA form, the CDR3 reads TGTGCCAGCAGTCTTCTTGGGGAGGTGAACACTGAAGCTTTCTTT.

This chain uses TRBV5-1 with TRBJ1-2; TRBD1 agrees at 9 bases. The germline V gene has CDR1 SGHRS and CDR2 YFSETQ. The ends lost 4 bases at V and 8 bases at J; junction bases unmatched: 12. The CDR3 consists of 15 residues. The CDR3 reads CASSGGDRVGRGYTF. The CDR3 DNA reads as TGCGCCAGCAGCGGGGGGGACAGGGTAGGCCGCGGCTACACCTTC.

The rearrangement uses TRBV7-6 and TRBJ2-7, with 8 bases fitting TRBD1. The germline CDR1 and CDR2 sequences are SGHVS and FNYEAQ. Losses at the gene ends were 5 bases for V and 6 bases for J; bases not matched to a gene: 9. CDR3 length: 14 residues. CDR3 amino acids: CASSNTLDRGEQYF. CDR3 sequence (DNA): TGTGCCAGCAGCAACACACTAGACAGGGGCGAGCAGTACTTC.

V usage is TRBV7-8 and J usage is TRBJ2-7; D is possibly TRBD1 (6 bases). Germline V lookup: CDR1 SGHVS, CDR2 FQNEAQ. V dropped 5 bases and J dropped 4 bases, with 21 bases sitting between them. This CDR3 spans 16 amino acids. The CDR3 DNA sequence: TGTGCCAGCAGCCTAAAACCGGGACACGGGTCGTACGAGCAGTACTTC. Protein sequence: CASSLKPGHGSYEQYF.

This chain joins TRBV18 and TRBJ1-2; D is possibly TRBD1 (6 bases). V was trimmed by 2 bases and J by 1 base, leaving 11 bases between them. This CDR3 spans 15 amino acids. Germline V gene lookup returns CDR1 KGHSH and CDR2 LQKENI. Written as DNA, the CDR3 is TGTGCCAGCTCACCAGGCACAGGGCATAACTATGGCTACACCTTC. This gives the protein CASSPGTGHNYGYTF.

V and J are TRBV11-2 and TRBJ2-7; 10 bases agree with TRBD2. Germline trimming cut 4 bases from V and 2 bases from J; bases unmatched to any gene: 8. The CDR3 is 16 residues long. CDR1 SGHAT and CDR2 FQNNGV come from the germline V gene. The DNA of the CDR3 is TGTGCCAGCAGCTCCATTCTAGCGGGAGTAACCTACGAGCAGTACTTC. Amino acids: CASSSILAGVTYEQYF.

This chain joins TRBV7-9 and TRBJ1-2, with 7 bases lining up with TRBD1. Germline V lookup: CDR1 SEHNR, CDR2 FQNEAQ (reference sequence). The CDR3 loop spans 16 amino acids. Trimming cost V 1 base and J 1 base; bases outside gene matches: 6. This CDR3 reads CASSLVGTANNYGYTF. The CDR3, as DNA: TGTGCCAGCAGCTTAGTGGGGACAGCCAATAACTATGGCTACACCTTC. Full variable domain (missing parts from reference TRBV7-9 and TRBJ1-2): DTGVSQNPRHKITKRGQNVTFRCDPISEHNRLYWYRQTLGQGPEFLTYFQNEAQLEKSRLLSDRFSAERPKGSFSTLEIQRTEQGDSAMYLCASSLVGTANNYGYTFGSGTRLTVV.

V and J are TRBV6-6 and TRBJ1-5; 8 nucleotides agree with TRBD1. Trimming at V came to 6 bases and at J to 5 bases, leaving 9 bases not matched to a gene. This CDR3 has 15 residues. From germline, CDR1 is MNHNY and CDR2 SVGAGI (reference sequence). Here the CDR3 DNA reads TGTGCCAGCAGCCCGGGACAGGCCCGTGATCAGCCCCAGCATTTT. Translation gives CASSPGQARDQPQHF.

The sample holds a few counts of this clone. This chain joins TRBV19 and TRBJ1-5; no definite D call. V gave up 11 bases and J gave up 1 base, with 6 bases separating them. Germline V lookup: CDR1 LNHDA, CDR2 SQIVND (reference sequence). This CDR3 has 11 amino acids. This chain's CDR3 is CAVGSNQPQHF. For the CDR3, the DNA is TGTGCCGTGGGCAGCAATCAGCCCCAGCATTTT.

The chain employs TRBV15 and TRBJ2-1; D may be TRBD2 (6 bases). The CDR3 sequence is 14 residues long. The germline V gene has CDR1 LNHNV and CDR2 YYDKDF (reference sequence). With 3 bases removed from V and 3 bases from J, the gap between germline ends came to 9 bases. The CDR3 coding sequence is TGTGCCACCAGCAGGTACGGGAGCTACAATGAGCAGTTCTTC. Protein sequence: CATSRYGSYNEQFF.